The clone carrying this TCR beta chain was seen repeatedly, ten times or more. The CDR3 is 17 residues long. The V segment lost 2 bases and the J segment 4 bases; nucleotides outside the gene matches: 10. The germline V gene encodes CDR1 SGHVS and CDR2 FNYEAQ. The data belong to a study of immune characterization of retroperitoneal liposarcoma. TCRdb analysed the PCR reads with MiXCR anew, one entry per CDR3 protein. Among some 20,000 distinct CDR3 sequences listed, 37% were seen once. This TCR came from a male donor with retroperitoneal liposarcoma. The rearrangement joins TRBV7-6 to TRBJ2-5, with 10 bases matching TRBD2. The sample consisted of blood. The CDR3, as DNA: TGTGCCAGCAGCTTAAGTGTGGCTAGCGGGAGTGTAGAGACCCAGTACTTC. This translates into CASSLSVASGSVETQYF.